This T cell receptor beta chain was identified in a study of vaccination and CD4 T cells after COVID-19. Sequence data for DNA of cultured CD4+ T cells were generated by the Oncomine TCR Beta short-read assay. TCRdb re-called the PCR reads through MiXCR, storing one row per CDR3 protein. Altogether 20,000 to 25,000 distinct CDR3 sequences are present, roughly 70% being singletons, with the ten largest covering about 3.5%. As to treatment: approximately nine-day PBMC culture with coronavirus spike peptide pools or control peptides (ViraFEST assay). Concerning this clonotype: The antigen is not known.

The CDR3 is 12 residues long. CDR1 is DFQATT and CDR2 is SNEGSKA in the germline V gene (reference sequence). Germline trimming cut 5 bases from V and 8 bases from J; bases unmatched to any gene: 6. The chain recombines TRBV20-1 with TRBJ1-2, with TRBD1 identical over 9 bases. The sequence derives from a human donor who had recovered from COVID-19. The sequenced sample consisted of CD4+ T cells from blood, cultured in vitro. CDR3 protein: CSAYRGREGYTF. For the CDR3, the DNA is TGCAGTGCTTACAGGGGGCGTGAGGGCTACACCTTC.